The 20 T cell receptor beta chains presented below share a single source sample, sequenced in a study of response to subunit inactivated influenza vaccine. TCRdb passed the RT-PCR reads through MiXCR, listing each CDR3 protein once. This table holds roughly 570,000 distinct CDR3 sequences, around 15% found once. The sample was PBMCs from blood, taken about 11 days after vaccination. These receptors were obtained from a man aged 50 to 59 who received an inactivated influenza vaccine.

This clonotype was seen at least ten times. V is TRBV24-1 and J is TRBJ1-4; weak D call: TRBD1 (5 bases). Germline V gene sequence: CDR1 KGHDR, CDR2 SFDVKD. The CDR3 is made up of 14 amino acids. Between the trimmed V and J ends, which lost 2 bases and 4 bases, there was a span of 7 bases. CDR3 DNA sequence: TGTGCCACCAGTGATTCGACAGTTAATGAAAAACTGTTTTTT. Translation: CATSDSTVNEKLFF.

This chain links TRBV6-1 with TRBJ2-7; 10 bases align to TRBD1. CDR3 length: 13 amino acids. The V segment lost 5 bases and the J segment 7 bases; nucleotides outside the gene matches: 5. Germline assignment: CDR1 MNHNS and CDR2 SASEGT. The CDR3 DNA reads as TGTGCCAGCAGTCGTAGGACAGGGGGGGAGCAGTACTTC. Amino acid sequence: CASSRRTGGEQYF.

V is TRBV9 and J is TRBJ2-3; 12 positions agree with TRBD2. The CDR3 has 16 amino acids. Germline trimming cut 4 bases from V and 0 bases from J; bases unmatched to any gene: 3. From germline, CDR1 is SGDLS and CDR2 YYNGEE. The CDR3: CASSRLAGESTDTQYF. Written as DNA, the CDR3 is TGTGCCAGCAGCAGACTAGCGGGGGAGAGCACAGATACGCAGTATTTT.

This clonotype occurred a few times. The chain recombines TRBV2 with TRBJ2-7; 14 bases match TRBD2. The trim removed 7 bases at V and 12 bases at J, leaving 8 bases unmatched. Germline-derived CDR1 and CDR2 are SNHLY and FYNNEI. CDR3 size: 13 residues. This chain's CDR3 is CASKEGLAGAMYF. Written as DNA, the CDR3 is TGTGCCAGCAAGGAGGGACTAGCGGGGGCCATGTACTTC.

This clonotype appeared a few times. The chain uses TRBV5-1 and TRBJ1-1, with 8 positions matching TRBD1. CDR1 is SGHRS and CDR2 is YFSETQ in the germline V gene. The V gene end was trimmed by 0 bases and the J gene end by 1 base; junction bases not matched to a gene: 17. The CDR3 is 20 amino acids. The CDR3 protein is CASSLVPRDWTGRRNTEAFF. Written as DNA, the CDR3 is TGCGCCAGCAGCTTGGTACCACGAGATTGGACAGGGAGGCGGAACACTGAAGCTTTCTTT.

This clonotype was recorded many times. This sequence joins TRBV7-8 and TRBJ2-1, with 9 nucleotides matching TRBD2. Germline CDR1 is SGHVS and CDR2 is FQNEAQ. Losses at the gene ends were 5 bases for V and 4 bases for J; bases not matched to a gene: 9. The CDR3 totals 16 residues. CDR3 coding DNA: TGTGCCAGCAGCCAAGAGAGCGGGGGGATTTACAATGAGCAGTTCTTC. Its protein is CASSQESGGIYNEQFF.

This CDR3 is CASRTLDTEAFF. CDR3 nucleotides: TGCGCCAGCAGGACACTCGACACTGAAGCTTTCTTT. The rearrangement links TRBV5-1 to TRBJ1-1; D gene uncertain. The CDR3 is 12 residues long. Germline V gene lookup returns CDR1 SGHRS and CDR2 YFSETQ. Trimming removed 5 bases at V and 3 bases at J, with 8 bases between.

This clonotype was detected a few times. The chain joins TRBV19 to TRBJ1-6, with D possibly being TRBD1 (5 bases). The CDR3 covers 15 residues. V shed 6 bases and J shed 5 bases, with 14 bases lying between them. Germline CDR1 LNHDA, CDR2 SQIVND (reference sequence). CDR3 in amino acids: CASSLKTADNSPLHF. CDR3 in DNA: TGTGCCAGTAGCCTCAAGACAGCAGATAATTCACCCCTCCACTTT.

The V and J genes are TRBV10-2 and TRBJ2-5; 12 nucleotides align to TRBD2. Germline CDR1 and CDR2: WSHSY and SAAADI. CDR3 length equals 15 residues. The V and J ends lost 4 bases and 9 bases, in that order; junction bases with no gene match: 9. The CDR3: CASSGTSGTPVAQYF. The CDR3 region has the DNA TGCGCCAGCAGTGGGACTAGCGGGACCCCAGTGGCCCAGTACTTC.

This clonotype was observed a handful of times. V and J are TRBV20-1 and TRBJ2-3; 8 bases map to TRBD2. V trimming: 6 bases; J trimming: 8 bases; junction bases outside the gene matches: 4. Germline-derived CDR1 and CDR2 are DFQATT and SNEGSKA (reference sequence). The CDR3 loop spans 11 amino acids. The chain's CDR3 is CSAGTSGTQYF. Here the CDR3 DNA reads TGCAGTGCAGGAACTAGCGGTACGCAGTATTTT.

This clonotype showed up just once. This chain uses TRBV4-3 with TRBJ2-2, with D perhaps matching TRBD2 (7 bases). This CDR3 has 15 residues. V was pared by 4 bases and J by 5 bases, with 14 bases between. CDR1 and CDR2 (germline): LGHNA, YSLEER. The DNA of the CDR3 is TGCGCCAGCAGCCGCCTAGGGGGGGATACCGGGGAGCTGTTTTTT. Residues: CASSRLGGDTGELFF.

This chain uses TRBV24-1 with TRBJ2-1; D remains ambiguous. From germline, CDR1 is KGHDR and CDR2 SFDVKD. Between the trimmed V and J ends, which lost 1 base and 4 bases, there was a span of 10 bases. The CDR3 covers 15 residues. DNA of the CDR3: TGTGCCACCAGTGATTTTGCCAGAGGATACAATGAGCAGTTCTTC. Protein sequence: CATSDFARGYNEQFF.

This clonotype showed up just a few times. J is TRBJ2-2 and V is TRBV20-1, with 8 positions matching TRBD2. With 6 bases clipped from V and 4 bases from J, the junction kept 7 bases outside the gene matches. The length of the CDR3 is 14 residues. Germline loops: CDR1 DFQATT, CDR2 SNEGSKA (reference sequence). Here the CDR3 DNA reads TGCAGTGCCACGAGCGGGAGACGCACCGGGGAGCTGTTTTTT. Its protein is CSATSGRRTGELFF.

This chain connects TRBV20-1 to TRBJ2-1, with TRBD2 matching 10 bases. CDR3 length: 16 residues. The junction had 14 bases not matched to a gene; V was cut back by 5 bases and J by 7 bases. CDR1 is DFQATT, CDR2 SNEGSKA, per germline (reference sequence). The chain's CDR3 is CSAVGPSGGRGNEQFF. The CDR3 bases are TGCAGTGCTGTGGGACCTAGCGGGGGCCGGGGGAATGAGCAGTTCTTC.

This rearrangement joins TRBV27 to TRBJ2-3; TRBD2 aligns across 12 bases. The germline V gene has CDR1 MNHEY and CDR2 SMNVEV (reference sequence). The CDR3 is made up of 19 amino acids. V shed 2 bases, J shed 1 base, and the junction held 10 bases outside the gene matches. The CDR3 reads CASSLESLAGGPGTDTQYF. CDR3 nucleotide sequence: TGTGCCAGCAGTTTAGAGAGCCTAGCGGGAGGGCCGGGCACAGATACGCAGTATTTT.

The V gene is TRBV20-1, the J gene TRBJ2-5, with D perhaps TRBD2 (6 bases). The CDR3 contains 15 residues. Trimming took off 3 bases at V and 1 base at J, with 15 bases between the two ends. Germline assignment: CDR1 DFQATT and CDR2 SNEGSKA (reference sequence). CDR3 residues: CSASVAGNTQETQYF. CDR3 DNA: TGCAGTGCTAGTGTTGCGGGGAACACCCAAGAGACCCAGTACTTC.

This chain's CDR3 is CASSYADTLEQYF. The CDR3 DNA reads TGTGCCAGCAGTTACGCGGACACGCTCGAGCAGTACTTC. The V and J genes are TRBV6-6 and TRBJ2-7; a possible D gene is TRBD1 (5 bases). Germline CDR1 is MNHNY and CDR2 is SVGAGI (reference sequence). This CDR3 region has 13 residues. V was pared by 2 bases and J by 6 bases, with 11 bases between.

V gene TRBV28 combines with J gene TRBJ2-7; no reliable D call. Germline assignment: CDR1 MDHEN and CDR2 SYDVKM. The V end lost 4 bases, the J end lost 4 bases, and 14 bases lay between the germline ends. The CDR3 length is 14 residues. The CDR3 loop is CASSSTFGWYEQYF. In DNA form, the CDR3 reads TGTGCCAGCAGTTCTACCTTCGGGTGGTACGAGCAGTACTTC.

This chain connects TRBV6-2 or TRBV6-3 to TRBJ2-5, with no clear D. V shed 6 bases and J shed 5 bases, with 13 bases lying between them. CDR3 size: 13 residues. The germline V gene has CDR1 MNHEY and CDR2 SVGEGT. CDR3 in DNA: TGTGCCAGCAGCTCAGAACCCTGGGAGACCCAGTACTTC. It translates to CASSSEPWETQYF.

This clonotype was counted at least ten times. V gene TRBV12-3 or TRBV12-4 combines with J gene TRBJ2-2; TRBD1 is a possible D gene (6 bases). This CDR3 region has 13 residues. Between the trimmed V and J ends, which lost 8 bases and 5 bases, there was a span of 12 bases. CDR3 sequence (DNA): TGTGCCAGCGGGGGCTTGGGGACCGGGGAGCTGTTTTTT. This gives the protein CASGGLGTGELFF.